A selection of T cell receptor beta chains follows, all from one sample in a study of control samples from healthy donors and cancer patients. Profiled with immunoSEQ multiplex PCR; TCRdb holds only in-frame clones, not every one. The table includes 100,000 to 150,000 clones, over 75% detected once. Sequenced material: blood. These receptors came from a man aged 55 to 69 in good health. CDR3s include the opening cysteine and the closing phenylalanine or tryptophan. Fields, in order: clone size, V gene, D gene, J gene, CDR3 protein, CDR3 DNA. D genes are given only for firm matches. A row's size may be missing; if present it is once, few, many or a size class.

abundance: NA; v_gene: TRBV2; d_gene: TRBD1; j_gene: TRBJ1-1; CDR3aa: CASQGGDRGAEAFF; CDR3nt: TGTGCCAGCCAGGGGGGGGACAGGGGAGCTGAAGCTTTCTTT
abundance: NA; v_gene: TRBV29-1; d_gene: NA; j_gene: TRBJ1-3; CDR3aa: CSGRTAGNTIYF; CDR3nt: TGCAGCGGGCGGACGGCTGGAAACACCATATATTTT
abundance: NA; v_gene: TRBV5-5; d_gene: NA; j_gene: TRBJ1-2; CDR3aa: CASSLGWTADGYTF; CDR3nt: TGTGCCAGCAGCTTGGGGTGGACTGCGGATGGCTACACCTTC
abundance: NA; v_gene: TRBV6-4; d_gene: NA; j_gene: TRBJ2-7; CDR3aa: CASHLSSYEQYF; CDR3nt: TGTGCCAGCCACCTTAGCTCCTACGAGCAGTACTTC
abundance: NA; v_gene: TRBV9; d_gene: TRBD1; j_gene: TRBJ2-3; CDR3aa: CASSLGQGELTNTQYF; CDR3nt: TGTGCCAGTTCTCTCGGACAGGGGGAATTAACAAATACGCAGTATTTT
abundance: NA; v_gene: TRBV7-2; d_gene: NA; j_gene: TRBJ2-3; CDR3aa: CASSLGLSADTQYF; CDR3nt: TGTGCCAGCAGCTTAGGACTGAGCGCAGATACGCAGTATTTT
abundance: NA; v_gene: TRBV25-1; d_gene: NA; j_gene: TRBJ1-6; CDR3aa: CASSGAGNSPLHF; CDR3nt: TGTGCCAGCAGTGGGGCGGGCAATTCACCCCTCCACTTT
abundance: NA; v_gene: TRBV12-3/TRBV12-4; d_gene: NA; j_gene: TRBJ2-1; CDR3aa: CASSTGPRNEQFF; CDR3nt: TGTGCCAGCAGTACAGGGCCTCGAAATGAGCAGTTCTTC
abundance: once; v_gene: TRBV7-3; d_gene: NA; j_gene: TRBJ2-1; CDR3aa: CASSLSGGPNEQFF; CDR3nt: TGTGCCAGCAGCTTGTCCGGGGGCCCAAATGAGCAGTTCTTC
abundance: NA; v_gene: TRBV19; d_gene: TRBD1; j_gene: TRBJ1-6; CDR3aa: CASSISGQGSTYNSPLHF; CDR3nt: TGTGCCAGTAGTATCTCCGGACAGGGCAGCACCTATAATTCACCCCTCCACTTT
abundance: NA; v_gene: TRBV6-5; d_gene: TRBD1; j_gene: TRBJ2-1; CDR3aa: CASSYRRDRLYLQFF; CDR3nt: TGTGCCAGCAGTTACCGCCGGGACAGGCTGTATTTGCAGTTCTTC
abundance: once; v_gene: TRBV13; d_gene: NA; j_gene: TRBJ2-2; CDR3aa: CASSFRGGELFF; CDR3nt: TGTGCCAGCAGCTTTAGAGGCGGGGAGCTGTTTTTT
abundance: few; v_gene: TRBV27; d_gene: NA; j_gene: TRBJ1-5; CDR3aa: CASSLSSSLQPQHF; CDR3nt: TGTGCCAGCAGTTTATCGAGTAGTCTTCAGCCCCAGCATTTT
abundance: NA; v_gene: TRBV4-3; d_gene: NA; j_gene: TRBJ2-1; CDR3aa: CASSQSWVSATNYNEQFF; CDR3nt: TGCGCCAGCAGCCAAAGTTGGGTCAGCGCCACGAATTACAATGAGCAGTTCTTC
abundance: NA; v_gene: TRBV5-1; d_gene: NA; j_gene: TRBJ1-3; CDR3aa: CASSLAGVDSGNTIYF; CDR3nt: TGCGCCAGCAGCCTAGCAGGGGTCGACTCTGGAAACACCATATATTTT
abundance: NA; v_gene: TRBV5-6; d_gene: TRBD1; j_gene: TRBJ2-7; CDR3aa: CASSSQGALGYEQYF; CDR3nt: TGTGCCAGCAGCTCACAGGGGGCGCTGGGGTACGAGCAGTACTTC
abundance: once; v_gene: TRBV6-1; d_gene: NA; j_gene: TRBJ1-1; CDR3aa: CASSERGGHMNTEAFF; CDR3nt: TGTGCCAGCAGTGAAAGGGGAGGACACATGAACACTGAAGCTTTCTTT
abundance: NA; v_gene: TRBV27; d_gene: NA; j_gene: TRBJ2-3; CDR3aa: CASSPGYTDTQYF; CDR3nt: TGTGCCAGCAGCCCCGGATACACAGATACGCAGTATTTT
abundance: NA; v_gene: TRBV10-1; d_gene: TRBD1; j_gene: TRBJ2-2; CDR3aa: CASRGQSNTGELFF; CDR3nt: TGCGCCAGCCGGGGACAGTCGAACACCGGGGAGCTGTTTTTT
abundance: NA; v_gene: TRBV29-1; d_gene: NA; j_gene: TRBJ1-2; CDR3aa: CSVVWQGRGLNYGYTF; CDR3nt: TGCAGCGTTGTGTGGCAGGGTAGAGGTCTTAACTATGGCTACACCTTC